One T cell receptor (beta chain) is described in this entry. The specificity of this receptor is unknown. Base qualities are not at hand, and no much larger clone is one base apart. The immunoSEQ Assay was used to sequence TCRbeta CDR3 regions. After extraction, genomic DNA underwent amplification by bias-controlled multiplex PCR, followed by high-throughput sequencing. Processing in the source paper ran as follows. To quantify the absolute abundance of each unique TCRbeta CDR3 region, sequences were collapsed and filtered. T cell fraction was estimated by normalizing TCRbeta template counts to usable DNA, which was measured by amplifying reference genes present in all nucleated cells. Repertoire TCRs were annotated as SARS-CoV-2-specific when V gene, CDR3 amino acid sequence and J gene were exactly matched to a known reactive TCR set. The reference SARS-CoV-2 TCR set came from MIRA and was filtered for enrichment in COVID-19-positive ImmuneCODE repertoires, removing public or cross-reactive TCRs. Based on the MIRA antigens, annotated TCRs were further analysed at the level of specific ORF or position within ORF. Depth was the summed frequency of annotated unique rearrangements, while breadth was defined as annotated unique rearrangements over total unique productive rearrangements. Two-sided Wilcoxon rank-sum tests were applied when comparing TCR breadth between groups. In its TCRdb copy, this immuneACCESS table keeps in-frame sequences only and misses some clones. Where compared with another copy, unresolved V genes explain less than half of these, and the others have no known cause. The V and J calls and clone size come from that table; D and trimming were worked out from the DNA. The sample table contains 450,000 to 550,000 clones; only one count was recorded for roughly 87% of them. The ten most abundant clones make up about 2.4% of the sample.

This record belongs to a study of Ad26.COV2.S vaccination and SARS-CoV-2 variants (dated by TCRdb to 2020 to 2022). The study in broad terms: Donors in the vaccine arm were drawn from COV1001, a phase I-IIa trial of Ad26.COV2.S in healthy adults that was multicentre, randomized, double-blind and placebo-controlled. Ad26.COV2.S was administered intramuscularly at 5 x 10^10 or 1 x 10^11 viral particles, either as a single shot or as two shots given 56 days apart. The specificity and breadth of SARS-CoV-2-reactive T cell receptors after Ad26.COV2.S vaccination were assessed by TCRbeta repertoire sequencing. The TCR-sequenced set comprised about 32 samples: about 19 Ad26.COV2.S vaccine recipients, 5 placebo recipients and 8 SARS-CoV-2 convalescent individuals. Participants in the trial were split at random into five groups of five each, receiving low-dose or high-dose Ad26.COV2.S once or twice, or else placebo on both occasions. Blinding of investigators to trial group allocation was maintained during experiments and outcome assessment. Paper-wide results and their limitations: Higher spike-specific TCR breadth was observed in Ad26.COV2.S recipients than in placebo recipients (P = 0.0014). Comparing responses between vaccine doses or regimens was not something the study was powered to do. Non-spike TCR breadth was comparable between vaccine and placebo recipients, consistent with the vaccine containing only spike. According to the authors, total T cell responses may have been underestimated by the TCR breadth and depth analyses. After vaccination, spike-specific CD8+ and CD4+ T cell responses were reported to show substantial breadth.

Read against the paper, the sample's treatment or condition label means: some 19 received Ad26.COV2.S at low or high dose, single or two shots; roughly 5 received placebo; per-sample allocation not given. For vaccine and placebo recipients, repertoires were sequenced using samples collected on day 63 after the first injection. In Cohort 1b, roughly 26 adults aged 18-55 years were enrolled at a single site in Boston, USA, between 29 July and 7 August 2020. Ad26.COV2.S consisted of a replication-incompetent adenovirus type 26 vector by which a prefusion-stabilized SARS-CoV-2 spike protein from the original Wuhan strain was expressed. CDR3 length: 16 amino acids, cysteine to phenylalanine. The kept DNA is CDR3 alone, 48 bases in frame from the first base. From a lookup of the germline V gene, CDR1 and CDR2 are MNHNS and SASEGT. Trimming costs V 4 bases and J 5 bases, and their ends lie 19 bases apart.

The chain is assembled from TRBV6-1 and TRBJ2-3; D gene: possibly TRBD2, on 6 matching bases. Sequenced material: peripheral blood, taken in a trial of Ad26.COV2.S vaccine versus placebo. The source of this sequence is a person between 18 and 65 years old who received the Ad26.COV2.S COVID-19 vaccine or a placebo. Here the CDR3 is given as CASSALSSEARDTQYF. The bases read TGTGCCAGCAGTGCTTTGTCTAGCGAGGCCAGAGATACGCAGTATTTT.